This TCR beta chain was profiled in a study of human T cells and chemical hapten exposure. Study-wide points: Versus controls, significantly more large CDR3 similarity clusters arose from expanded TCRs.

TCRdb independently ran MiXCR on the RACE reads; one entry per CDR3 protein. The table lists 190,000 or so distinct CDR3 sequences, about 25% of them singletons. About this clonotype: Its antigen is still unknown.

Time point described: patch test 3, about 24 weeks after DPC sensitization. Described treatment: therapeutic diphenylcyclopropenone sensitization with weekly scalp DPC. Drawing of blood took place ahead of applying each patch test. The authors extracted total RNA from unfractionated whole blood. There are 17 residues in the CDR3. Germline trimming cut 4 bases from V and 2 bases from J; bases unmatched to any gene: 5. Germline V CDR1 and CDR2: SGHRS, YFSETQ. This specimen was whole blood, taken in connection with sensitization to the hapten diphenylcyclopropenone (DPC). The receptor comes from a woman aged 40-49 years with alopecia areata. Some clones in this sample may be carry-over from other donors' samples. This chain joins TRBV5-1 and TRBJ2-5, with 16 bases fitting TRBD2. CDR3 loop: CASSRGLAGGLQETQYF. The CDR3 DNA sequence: TGCGCCAGCAGCCGGGGACTAGCGGGAGGGTTACAAGAGACCCAGTACTTC.